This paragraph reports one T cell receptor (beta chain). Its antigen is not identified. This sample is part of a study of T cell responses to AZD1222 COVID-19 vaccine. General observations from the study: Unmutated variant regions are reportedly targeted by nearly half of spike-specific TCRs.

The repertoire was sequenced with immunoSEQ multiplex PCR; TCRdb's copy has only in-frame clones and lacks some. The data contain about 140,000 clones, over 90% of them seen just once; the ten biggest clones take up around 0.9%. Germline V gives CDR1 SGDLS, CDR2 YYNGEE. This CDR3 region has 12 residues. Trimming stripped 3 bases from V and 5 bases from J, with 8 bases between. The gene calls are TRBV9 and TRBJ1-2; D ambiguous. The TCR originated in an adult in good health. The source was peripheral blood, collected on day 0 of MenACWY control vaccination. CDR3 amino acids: CASSAYNYGYTF. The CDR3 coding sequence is TGTGCCAGCAGCGCATATAATTATGGCTACACCTTC. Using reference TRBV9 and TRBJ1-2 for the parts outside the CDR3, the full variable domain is DSGVTQTPKHLITATGQRVTLRCSPRSGDLSVYWYQQSLDQGLQFLIQYYNGEERAKGNILERFSAQQFPDLHSELNLSSLELGDSALYFCASSAYNYGYTFGSGTRLTVV.